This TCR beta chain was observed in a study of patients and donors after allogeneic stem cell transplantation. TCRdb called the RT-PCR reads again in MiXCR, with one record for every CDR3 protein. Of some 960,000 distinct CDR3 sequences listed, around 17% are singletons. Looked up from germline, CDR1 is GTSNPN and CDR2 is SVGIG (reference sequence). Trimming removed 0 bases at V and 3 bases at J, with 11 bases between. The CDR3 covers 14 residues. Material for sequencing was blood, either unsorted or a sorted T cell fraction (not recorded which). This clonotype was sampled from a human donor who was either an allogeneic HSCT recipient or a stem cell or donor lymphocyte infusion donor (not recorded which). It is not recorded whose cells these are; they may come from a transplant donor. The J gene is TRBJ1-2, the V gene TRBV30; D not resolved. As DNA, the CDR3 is TGTGCCTGGAGTGTTCAAGGGATAGACTATGGCTACACCTTC. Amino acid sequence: CAWSVQGIDYGYTF.